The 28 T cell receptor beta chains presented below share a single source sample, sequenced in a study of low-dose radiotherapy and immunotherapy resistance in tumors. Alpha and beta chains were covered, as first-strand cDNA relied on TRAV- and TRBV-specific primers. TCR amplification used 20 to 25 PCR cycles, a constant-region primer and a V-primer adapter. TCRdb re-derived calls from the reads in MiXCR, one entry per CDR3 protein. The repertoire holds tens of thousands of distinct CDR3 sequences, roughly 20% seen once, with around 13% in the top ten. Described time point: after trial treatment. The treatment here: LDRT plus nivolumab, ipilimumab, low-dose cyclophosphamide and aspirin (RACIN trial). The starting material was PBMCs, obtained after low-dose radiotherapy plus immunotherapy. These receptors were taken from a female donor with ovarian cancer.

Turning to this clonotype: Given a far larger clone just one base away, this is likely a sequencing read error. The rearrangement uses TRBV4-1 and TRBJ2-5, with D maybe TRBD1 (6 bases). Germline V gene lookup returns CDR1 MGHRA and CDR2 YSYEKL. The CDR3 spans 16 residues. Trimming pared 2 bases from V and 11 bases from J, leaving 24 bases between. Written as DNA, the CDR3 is TGCGCCAGCAGCCAACTCCAGACAGGCCCGTACAATGAGCAGTACTTC. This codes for CASSQLQTGPYNEQYF.

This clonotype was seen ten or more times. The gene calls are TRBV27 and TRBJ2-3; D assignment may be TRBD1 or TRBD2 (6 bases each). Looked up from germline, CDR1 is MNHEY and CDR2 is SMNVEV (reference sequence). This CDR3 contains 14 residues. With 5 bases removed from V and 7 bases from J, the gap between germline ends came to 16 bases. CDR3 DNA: TGTGCCAGCAGTCCCGTTCAGGGGACTCATACGCAGTATTTT. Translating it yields CASSPVQGTHTQYF.

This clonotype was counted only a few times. The CDR3 loop reads CASSISGASYNEQFF. DNA of the CDR3: TGCGCCAGCAGCATTAGCGGGGCCTCCTACAATGAGCAGTTCTTC. The gene calls are TRBV5-1 and TRBJ2-1, with TRBD2 matching over 8 bases. This CDR3 has 15 amino acids. The V gene's germline CDR1 is SGHRS and CDR2 YFSETQ. J was trimmed by 0 bases and V by 4 bases; bases with no gene match: 3. Full variable domain (rest looked up from reference TRBV5-1 and TRBJ2-1): KAGVTQTPRYLIKTRGQQVTLSCSPISGHRSVSWYQQTPGQGLQFLFEYFSETQRNKGNFPGRFSGRQFSNSRSEMNVSTLELGDSALYLCASSISGASYNEQFFGPGTRLTVL.

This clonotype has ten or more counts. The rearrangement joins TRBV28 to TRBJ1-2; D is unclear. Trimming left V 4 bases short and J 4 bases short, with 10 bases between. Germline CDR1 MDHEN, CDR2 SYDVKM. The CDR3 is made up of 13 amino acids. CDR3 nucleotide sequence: TGTGCCAGCAGTTCCGGGGTTTCCTATGGCTACACCTTC. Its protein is CASSSGVSYGYTF.

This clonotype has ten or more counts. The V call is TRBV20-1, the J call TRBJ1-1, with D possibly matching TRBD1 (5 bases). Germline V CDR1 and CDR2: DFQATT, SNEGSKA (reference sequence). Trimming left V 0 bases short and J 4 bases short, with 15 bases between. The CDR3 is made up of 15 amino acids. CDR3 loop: CSARDWLSGITEAFF. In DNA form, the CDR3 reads TGCAGTGCTAGAGATTGGTTGTCAGGGATCACTGAAGCTTTCTTT.

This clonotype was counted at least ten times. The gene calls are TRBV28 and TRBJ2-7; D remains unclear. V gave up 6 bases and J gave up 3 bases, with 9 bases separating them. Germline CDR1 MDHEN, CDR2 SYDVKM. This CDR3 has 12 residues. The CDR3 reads CASRDGLYEQYF. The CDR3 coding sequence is TGTGCCAGCAGGGACGGTCTCTACGAGCAGTACTTC.

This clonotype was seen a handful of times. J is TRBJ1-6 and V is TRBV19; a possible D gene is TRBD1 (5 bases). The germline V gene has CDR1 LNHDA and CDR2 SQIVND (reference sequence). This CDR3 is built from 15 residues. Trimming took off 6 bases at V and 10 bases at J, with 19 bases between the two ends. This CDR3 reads CASRRLTESTSPLHF. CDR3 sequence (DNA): TGTGCCAGTAGACGCCTGACAGAATCCACCTCACCCCTCCACTTT.

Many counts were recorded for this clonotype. CDR3 nucleotide sequence: TGTGCCAGCAGCTTGTTTAGCGGGGGTATGGAGACCCAGTACTTC. Its translation: CASSLFSGGMETQYF. The chain carries TRBV5-6 and TRBJ2-5; TRBD2 agrees at 9 bases. Trimming cost V 1 base and J 5 bases; bases outside gene matches: 6. The CDR3 is 15 amino acids. Looked up from germline, CDR1 is SGHDT and CDR2 is YYEEEE. The full variable domain, completed using reference TRBV5-6 and TRBJ2-5, is DAGVTQSPTHLIKTRGQQVTLRCSPKSGHDTVSWYQQALGQGPQFIFQYYEEEERQRGNFPDRFSGHQFPNYSSELNVNALLLGDSALYLCASSLFSGGMETQYFGPGTRLLVL.

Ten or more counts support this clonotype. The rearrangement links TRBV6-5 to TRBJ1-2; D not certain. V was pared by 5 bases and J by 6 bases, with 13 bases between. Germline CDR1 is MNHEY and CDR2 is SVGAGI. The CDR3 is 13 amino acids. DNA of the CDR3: TGTGCCAGCAGTGAAGACGGGAGGGATGGCTACACCTTC. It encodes CASSEDGRDGYTF.

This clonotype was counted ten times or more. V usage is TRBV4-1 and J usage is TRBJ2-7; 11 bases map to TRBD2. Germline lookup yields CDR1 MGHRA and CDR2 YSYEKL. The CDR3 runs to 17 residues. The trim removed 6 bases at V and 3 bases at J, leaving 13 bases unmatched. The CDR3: CASRPGVAGGLHYEQYF. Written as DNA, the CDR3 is TGCGCCAGCAGACCCGGGGTAGCGGGAGGGCTACACTACGAGCAGTACTTC.

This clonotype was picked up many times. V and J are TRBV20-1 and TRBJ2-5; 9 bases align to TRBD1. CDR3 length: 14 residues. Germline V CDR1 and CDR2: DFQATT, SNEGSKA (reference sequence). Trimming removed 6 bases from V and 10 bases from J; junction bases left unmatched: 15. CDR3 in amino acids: CSANTGGGRGSQYF. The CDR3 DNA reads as TGCAGTGCCAACACAGGGGGCGGTCGGGGGAGCCAGTACTTC.

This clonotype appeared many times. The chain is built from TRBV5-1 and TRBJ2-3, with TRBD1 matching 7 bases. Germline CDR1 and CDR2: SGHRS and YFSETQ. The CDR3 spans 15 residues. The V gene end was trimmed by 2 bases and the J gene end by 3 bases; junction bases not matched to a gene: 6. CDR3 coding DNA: TGCGCCAGCAGCTTAACAGGGGCAGTGACAGATACGCAGTATTTT. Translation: CASSLTGAVTDTQYF. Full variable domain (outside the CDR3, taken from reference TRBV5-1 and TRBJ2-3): KAGVTQTPRYLIKTRGQQVTLSCSPISGHRSVSWYQQTPGQGLQFLFEYFSETQRNKGNFPGRFSGRQFSNSRSEMNVSTLELGDSALYLCASSLTGAVTDTQYFGPGTRLTVL.

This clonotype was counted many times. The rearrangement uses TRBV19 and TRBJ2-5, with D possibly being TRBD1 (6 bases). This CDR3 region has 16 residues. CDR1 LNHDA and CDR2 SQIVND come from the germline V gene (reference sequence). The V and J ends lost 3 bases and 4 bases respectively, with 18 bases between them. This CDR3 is CASSILAGDKAETQYF. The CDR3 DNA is TGTGCCAGTAGTATCCTGGCAGGGGATAAGGCAGAGACCCAGTACTTC.

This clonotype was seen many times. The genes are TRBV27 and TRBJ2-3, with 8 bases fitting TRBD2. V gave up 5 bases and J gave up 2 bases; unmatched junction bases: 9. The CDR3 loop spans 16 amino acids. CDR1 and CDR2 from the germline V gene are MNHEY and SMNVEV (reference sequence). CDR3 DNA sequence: TGTGCCAGCAGTCCCCCCGGGGGGGGGCCCACAGATACGCAGTATTTT. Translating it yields CASSPPGGGPTDTQYF.

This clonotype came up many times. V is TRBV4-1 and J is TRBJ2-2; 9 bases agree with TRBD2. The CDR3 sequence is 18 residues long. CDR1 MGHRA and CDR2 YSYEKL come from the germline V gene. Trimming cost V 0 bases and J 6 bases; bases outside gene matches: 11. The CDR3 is CASSQDRARRGGPGELFF. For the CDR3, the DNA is TGCGCCAGCAGCCAAGACCGCGCCCGGCGGGGGGGCCCCGGGGAGCTGTTTTTT.

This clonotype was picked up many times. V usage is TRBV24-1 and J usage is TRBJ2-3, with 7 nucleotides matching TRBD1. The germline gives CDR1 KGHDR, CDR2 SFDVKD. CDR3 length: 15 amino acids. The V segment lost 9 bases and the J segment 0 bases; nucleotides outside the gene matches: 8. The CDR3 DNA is TGTGCCACCGGAGCCCGGGACAGAAGCACAGATACGCAGTATTTT. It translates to CATGARDRSTDTQYF.

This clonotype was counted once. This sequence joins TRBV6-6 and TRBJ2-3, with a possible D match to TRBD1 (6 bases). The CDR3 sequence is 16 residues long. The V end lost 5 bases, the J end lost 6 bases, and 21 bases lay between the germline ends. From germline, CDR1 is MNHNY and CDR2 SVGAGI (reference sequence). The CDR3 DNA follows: TGTGCCAGCAGTGAAAGGCGGACTGTGGGGGCTGATACGCAGTATTTT. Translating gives CASSERRTVGADTQYF.

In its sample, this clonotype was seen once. CDR3 DNA: TGTGCCAGCAGCCGTGGGGACAGCAGCACCTACGAGCAGTACTTC. Its protein is CASSRGDSSTYEQYF. The J gene is TRBJ2-7, the V gene TRBV5-4; 7 positions agree with TRBD1. The CDR3 has 15 residues. Germline V gene data show CDR1 as SGHNT and CDR2 as YYREEE (reference sequence). V lost 4 bases to trimming and J lost 2 bases; unmatched junction nucleotides: 9.

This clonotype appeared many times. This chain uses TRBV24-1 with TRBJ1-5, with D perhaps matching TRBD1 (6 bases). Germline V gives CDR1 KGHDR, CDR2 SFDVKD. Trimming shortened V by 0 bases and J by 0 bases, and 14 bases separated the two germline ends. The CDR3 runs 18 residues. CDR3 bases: TGTGCCACCAGTGATTTGGGGGGACACCGCTATAGCAATCAGCCCCAGCATTTT. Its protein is CATSDLGGHRYSNQPQHF.

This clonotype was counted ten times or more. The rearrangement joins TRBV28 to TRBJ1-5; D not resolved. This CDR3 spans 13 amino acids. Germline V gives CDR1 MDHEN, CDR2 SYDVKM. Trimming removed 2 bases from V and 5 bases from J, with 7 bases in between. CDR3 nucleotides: TGTGCCAGCAGTTTACCCCTCGATCAGCCCCAGCATTTT. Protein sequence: CASSLPLDQPQHF.

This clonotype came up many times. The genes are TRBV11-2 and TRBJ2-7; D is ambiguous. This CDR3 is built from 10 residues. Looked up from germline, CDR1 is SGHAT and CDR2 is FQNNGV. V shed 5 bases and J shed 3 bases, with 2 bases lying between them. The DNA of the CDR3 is TGTGCCAGCAGCAACTACGAGCAGTACTTC. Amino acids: CASSNYEQYF.

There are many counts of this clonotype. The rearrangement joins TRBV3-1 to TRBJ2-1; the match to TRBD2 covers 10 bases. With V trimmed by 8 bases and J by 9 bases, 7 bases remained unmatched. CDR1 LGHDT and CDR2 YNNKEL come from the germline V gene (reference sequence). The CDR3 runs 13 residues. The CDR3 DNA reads TGTGCCAGCGGGGAGCGGGGGGGCATTGAGCAGTTCTTC. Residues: CASGERGGIEQFF.

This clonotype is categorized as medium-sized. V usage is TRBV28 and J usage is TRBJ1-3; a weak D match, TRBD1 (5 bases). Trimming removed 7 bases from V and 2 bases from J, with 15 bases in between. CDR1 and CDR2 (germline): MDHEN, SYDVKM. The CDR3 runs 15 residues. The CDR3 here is CASTPSRGPGNTIYF. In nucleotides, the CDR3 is TGTGCCAGCACCCCCTCCCGGGGACCTGGAAACACCATATATTTT.

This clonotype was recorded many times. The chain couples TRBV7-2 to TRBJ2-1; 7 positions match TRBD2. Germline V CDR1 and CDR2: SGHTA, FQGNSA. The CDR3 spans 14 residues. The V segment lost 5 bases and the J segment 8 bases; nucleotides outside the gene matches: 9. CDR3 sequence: CASSPTGLVYEQFF. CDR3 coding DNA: TGTGCCAGCAGCCCAACCGGACTAGTCTATGAGCAGTTCTTC. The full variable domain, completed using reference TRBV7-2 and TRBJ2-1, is GAGVSQSPSNKVTEKGKDVELRCDPISGHTALYWYRQSLGQGLEFLIYFQGNSAPDKSGLPSDRFSAERTGGSVSTLTIQRTQQEDSAVYLCASSPTGLVYEQFFGPGTRLTVL.

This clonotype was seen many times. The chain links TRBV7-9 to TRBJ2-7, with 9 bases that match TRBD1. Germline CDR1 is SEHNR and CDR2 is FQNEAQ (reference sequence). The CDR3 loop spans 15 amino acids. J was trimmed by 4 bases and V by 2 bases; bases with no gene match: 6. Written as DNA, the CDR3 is TGTGCCAGCAGCTTAAACAGGGGGCAGCGATACGAGCAGTACTTC. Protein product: CASSLNRGQRYEQYF. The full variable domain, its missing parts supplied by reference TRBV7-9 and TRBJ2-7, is DTGVSQNPRHKITKRGQNVTFRCDPISEHNRLYWYRQTLGQGPEFLTYFQNEAQLEKSRLLSDRFSAERPKGSFSTLEIQRTEQGDSAMYLCASSLNRGQRYEQYFGPGTRLTVT.

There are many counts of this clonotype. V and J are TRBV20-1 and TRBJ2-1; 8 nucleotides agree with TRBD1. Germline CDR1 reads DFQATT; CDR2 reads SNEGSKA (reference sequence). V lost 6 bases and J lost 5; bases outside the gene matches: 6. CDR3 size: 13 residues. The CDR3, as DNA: TGCAGTGCCGGACGGGACAGGAACAATGAGCAGTTCTTC. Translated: CSAGRDRNNEQFF.

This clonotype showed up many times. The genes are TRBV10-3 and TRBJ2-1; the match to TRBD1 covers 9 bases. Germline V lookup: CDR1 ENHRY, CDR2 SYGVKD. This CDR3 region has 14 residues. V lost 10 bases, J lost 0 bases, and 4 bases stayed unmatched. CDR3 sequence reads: CATRGQGSYNEQFF. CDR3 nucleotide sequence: TGTGCCACCCGGGGACAGGGCTCCTACAATGAGCAGTTCTTC.

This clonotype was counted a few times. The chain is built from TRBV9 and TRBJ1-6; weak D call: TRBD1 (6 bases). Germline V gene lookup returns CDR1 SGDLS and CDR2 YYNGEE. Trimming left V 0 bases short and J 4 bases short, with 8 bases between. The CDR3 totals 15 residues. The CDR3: CASSVGGQYNSPLHF. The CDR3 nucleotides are TGTGCCAGCAGCGTAGGAGGACAGTATAATTCACCCCTCCACTTT.